This TCR beta chain derives from a study of technical replicates of blood from a few donors. The germline V gene has CDR1 MDHEN and CDR2 SYDVKM. The CDR3 spans 14 residues. Trimming took off 9 bases at V and 0 bases at J, with 11 bases between the two ends. The method was immunoSEQ multiplex PCR; TCRdb's version includes in-frame clones alone and lacks a portion of them. The sample gives 12,000 or so clones, approximately 94% of which show up once; less than 9.5% is in the top ten. This clone was observed once. The receptor was derived from a human donor in good health. The sample was PBMCs. The rearrangement uses TRBV28 and TRBJ1-4; D uncertain. CDR3: CASIQASTNEKLFF. The CDR3, as DNA: TGTGCCAGTATTCAGGCGTCAACTAATGAAAAACTGTTTTTT.